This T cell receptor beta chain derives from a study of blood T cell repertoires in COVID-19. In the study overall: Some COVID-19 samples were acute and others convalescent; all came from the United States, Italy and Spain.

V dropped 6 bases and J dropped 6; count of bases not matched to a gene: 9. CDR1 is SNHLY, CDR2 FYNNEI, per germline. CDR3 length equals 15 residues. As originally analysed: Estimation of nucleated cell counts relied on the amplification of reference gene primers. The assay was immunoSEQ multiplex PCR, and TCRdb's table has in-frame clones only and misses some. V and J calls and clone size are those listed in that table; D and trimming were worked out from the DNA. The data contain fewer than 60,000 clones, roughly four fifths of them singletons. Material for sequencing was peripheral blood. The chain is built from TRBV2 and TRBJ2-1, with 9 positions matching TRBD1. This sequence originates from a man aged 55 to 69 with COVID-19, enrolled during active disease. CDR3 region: CASRSGTGHANEQFF. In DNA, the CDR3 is TGTGCCAGCAGGTCCGGGACAGGGCACGCCAATGAGCAGTTCTTC.